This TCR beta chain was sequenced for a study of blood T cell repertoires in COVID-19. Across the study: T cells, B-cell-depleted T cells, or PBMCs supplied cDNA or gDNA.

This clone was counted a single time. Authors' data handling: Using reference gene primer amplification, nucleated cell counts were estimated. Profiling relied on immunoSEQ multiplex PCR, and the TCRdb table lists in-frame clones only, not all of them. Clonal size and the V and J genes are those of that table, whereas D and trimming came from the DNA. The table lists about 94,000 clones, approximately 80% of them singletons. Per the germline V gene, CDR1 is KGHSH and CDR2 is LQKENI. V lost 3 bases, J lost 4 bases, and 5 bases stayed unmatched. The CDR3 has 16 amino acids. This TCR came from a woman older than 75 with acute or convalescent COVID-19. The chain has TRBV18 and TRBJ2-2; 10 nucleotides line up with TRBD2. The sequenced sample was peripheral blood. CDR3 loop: CASSPRASGSTGELFF. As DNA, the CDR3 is TGTGCCAGCTCACCGAGGGCTAGCGGGAGCACCGGGGAGCTGTTTTTT.